Sequencing of this T cell receptor (beta chain) was carried out in a study of shared clonotypes between healthy human individuals. Trimming pared 1 base from V and 6 bases from J, leaving 13 bases between. The CDR3 runs 14 residues. CDR1 is MGHRA, CDR2 YSYEKL, per germline. This table comes from immunoSEQ multiplex PCR, and its TCRdb copy is limited to in-frame clones, with some not included. This repertoire shows around 2,000,000 clones, approximately 94% found once; its top ten account for more than 0.95%. CD8 cells classed as naive were CD45RO-negative and positively selected for CCR7, excluding terminally differentiated effector memory CD45RA+ cells. Every donor, a Caucasian adult, lived in Nashville, Tennessee.

V usage is TRBV4-1 and J usage is TRBJ2-7; D tentatively fits TRBD1 or TRBD2 (5 bases each). The sequence derives from a man between 18 and 29 years old in good health. Sample: naive CD8+ T cells sorted from blood. CDR3 sequence reads: CASSQVHEGREQYF. CDR3 sequence (DNA): TGCGCCAGCAGCCAAGTCCACGAGGGGCGCGAGCAGTACTTC.